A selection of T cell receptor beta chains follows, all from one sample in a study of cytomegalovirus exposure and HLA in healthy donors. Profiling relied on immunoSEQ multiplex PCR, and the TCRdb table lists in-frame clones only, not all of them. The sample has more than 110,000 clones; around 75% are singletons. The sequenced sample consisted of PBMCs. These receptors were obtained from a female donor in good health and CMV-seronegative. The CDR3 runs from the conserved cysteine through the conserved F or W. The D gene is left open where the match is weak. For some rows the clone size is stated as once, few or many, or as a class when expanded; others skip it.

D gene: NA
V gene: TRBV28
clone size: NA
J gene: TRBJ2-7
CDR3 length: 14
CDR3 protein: CASSRPREAYEQYF
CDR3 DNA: TGTGCCAGCAGCCGCCCTCGTGAGGCCTACGAGCAGTACTTC

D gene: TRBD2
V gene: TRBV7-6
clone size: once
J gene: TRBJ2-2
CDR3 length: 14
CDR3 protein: CASRLAGLTGELFF
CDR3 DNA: TGTGCCAGCAGACTAGCGGGCCTCACCGGGGAGCTGTTTTTT

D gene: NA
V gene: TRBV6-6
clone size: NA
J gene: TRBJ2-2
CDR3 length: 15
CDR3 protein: CASSYRAGTTGELFF
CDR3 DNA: TGTGCCAGCAGTTACCGGGCGGGAACCACCGGGGAGCTGTTTTTT

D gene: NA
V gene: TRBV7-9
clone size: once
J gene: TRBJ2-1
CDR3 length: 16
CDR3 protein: CASSLGGVAEHNEQFF
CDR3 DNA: TGTGCCAGCAGCTTAGGGGGAGTAGCGGAGCACAATGAGCAGTTCTTC

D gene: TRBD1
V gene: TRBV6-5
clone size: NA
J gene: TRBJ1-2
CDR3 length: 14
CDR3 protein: CASRRNRGNYGYTF
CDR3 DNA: TGTGCCAGCAGGCGAAACAGGGGGAATTATGGCTACACCTTC

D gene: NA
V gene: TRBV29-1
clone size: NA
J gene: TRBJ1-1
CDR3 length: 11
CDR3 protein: CSVEGYPEAFF
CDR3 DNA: TGCAGCGTGGAGGGGTATCCTGAAGCTTTCTTT

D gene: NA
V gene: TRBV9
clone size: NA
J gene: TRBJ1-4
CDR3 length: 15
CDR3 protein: CASSARQSTNEKLFF
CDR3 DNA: TGTGCCAGCAGCGCACGACAGTCAACTAATGAAAAACTGTTTTTT

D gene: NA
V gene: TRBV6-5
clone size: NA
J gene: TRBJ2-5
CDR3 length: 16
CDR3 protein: CASSYSRGGLQETQYF
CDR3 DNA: TGTGCCAGCAGTTACTCGAGAGGGGGACTACAAGAGACCCAGTACTTC

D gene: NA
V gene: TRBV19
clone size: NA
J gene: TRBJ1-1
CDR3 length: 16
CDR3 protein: CASSGRETGMNTEAFF
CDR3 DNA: TGTGCCAGCTCTGGGAGGGAGACGGGCATGAACACTGAAGCTTTCTTT

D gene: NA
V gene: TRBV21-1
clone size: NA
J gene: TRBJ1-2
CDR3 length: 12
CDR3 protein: CASSDRAHGYTF
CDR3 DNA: TGTGCCAGCAGTGACAGGGCCCATGGCTACACCTTC

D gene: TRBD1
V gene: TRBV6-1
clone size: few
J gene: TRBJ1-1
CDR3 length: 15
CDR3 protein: CASRQPGQGAPQAFF
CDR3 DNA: TGTGCCAGCAGACAACCGGGACAGGGGGCCCCTCAGGCTTTCTTT

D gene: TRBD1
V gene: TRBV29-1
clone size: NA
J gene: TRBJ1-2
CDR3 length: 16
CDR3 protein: CSVEESRDSLNYGYTF
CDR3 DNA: TGCAGCGTTGAAGAAAGTCGGGACAGTCTTAACTATGGCTACACCTTC

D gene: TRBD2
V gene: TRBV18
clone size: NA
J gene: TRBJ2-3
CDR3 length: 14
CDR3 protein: CASSAGAFTDTQYF
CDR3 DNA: TGTGCCAGCTCCGCGGGAGCTTTCACAGATACGCAGTATTTT

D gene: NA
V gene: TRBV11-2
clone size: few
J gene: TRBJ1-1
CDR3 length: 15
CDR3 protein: CASSLDQVVNTEAFF
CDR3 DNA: TGTGCCAGCAGCTTAGATCAGGTGGTGAACACTGAAGCTTTCTTT

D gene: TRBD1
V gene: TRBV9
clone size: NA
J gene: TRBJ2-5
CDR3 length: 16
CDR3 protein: CASSTRQGAIGETQYF
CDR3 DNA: TGTGCCAGCAGCACCCGACAGGGGGCAATTGGGGAGACCCAGTACTTC

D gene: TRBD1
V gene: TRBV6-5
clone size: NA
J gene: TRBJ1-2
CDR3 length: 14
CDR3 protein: CASSAGQGVGGYTF
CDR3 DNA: TGTGCCAGCAGCGCGGGGCAGGGGGTGGGGGGCTACACCTTC

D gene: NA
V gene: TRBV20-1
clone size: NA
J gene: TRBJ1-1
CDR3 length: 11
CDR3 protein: CSARFQAEAFF
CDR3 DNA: TGCAGTGCTAGGTTTCAGGCGGAAGCTTTCTTT

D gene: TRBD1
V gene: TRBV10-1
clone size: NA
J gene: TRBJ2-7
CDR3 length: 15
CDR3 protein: CASSDRGTGKYEQYF
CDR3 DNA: TGCGCCAGCAGTGACCGCGGGACAGGGAAATACGAGCAGTACTTC

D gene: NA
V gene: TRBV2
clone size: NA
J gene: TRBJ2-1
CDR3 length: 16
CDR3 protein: CASSEREQGEGNEQFF
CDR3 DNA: TGTGCCAGCAGTGAGAGGGAACAGGGCGAAGGCAATGAGCAGTTCTTC

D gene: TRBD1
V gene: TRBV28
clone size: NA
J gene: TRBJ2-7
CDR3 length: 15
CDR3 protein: CASSLIMADRDEQYF
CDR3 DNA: TGTGCCAGCAGTTTAATTATGGCGGACAGGGACGAGCAGTACTTC

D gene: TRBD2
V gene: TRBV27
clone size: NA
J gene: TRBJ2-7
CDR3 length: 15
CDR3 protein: CASSFGGRARDEQYF
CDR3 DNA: TGTGCCAGCAGTTTTGGGGGGAGGGCTAGGGACGAGCAGTACTTC

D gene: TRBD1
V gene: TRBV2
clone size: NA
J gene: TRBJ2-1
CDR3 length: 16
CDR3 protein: CASSDEQTGAGNEQFF
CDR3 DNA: TGTGCCAGCAGTGACGAGCAGACAGGGGCCGGGAATGAGCAGTTCTTC

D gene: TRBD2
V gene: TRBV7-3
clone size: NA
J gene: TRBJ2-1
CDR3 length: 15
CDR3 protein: CASSFSGSSYNEQFF
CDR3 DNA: TGTGCCAGCAGCTTTAGCGGGAGCTCCTACAATGAGCAGTTCTTC

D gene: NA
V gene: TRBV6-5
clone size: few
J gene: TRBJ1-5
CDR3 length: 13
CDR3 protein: CASSEGVLQPQHF
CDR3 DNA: TGTGCCAGCTCAGAGGGGGTTCTTCAGCCCCAGCATTTT

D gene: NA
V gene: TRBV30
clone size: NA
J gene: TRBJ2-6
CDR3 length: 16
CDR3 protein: CAWSGGSWSGANVLTF
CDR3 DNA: TGTGCCTGGAGTGGAGGTAGCTGGTCTGGGGCCAACGTCCTGACTTTC

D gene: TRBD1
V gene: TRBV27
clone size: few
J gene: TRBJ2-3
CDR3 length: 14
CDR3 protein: CASSLGQGANTQYF
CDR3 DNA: TGTGCCAGCAGTTTGGGACAGGGGGCAAATACGCAGTATTTT

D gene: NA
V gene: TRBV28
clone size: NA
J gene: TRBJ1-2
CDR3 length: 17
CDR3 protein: CASSLSQPGHRNYGYTF
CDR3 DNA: TGTGCCAGCAGTTTATCGCAGCCGGGACACCGGAACTATGGCTACACCTTC

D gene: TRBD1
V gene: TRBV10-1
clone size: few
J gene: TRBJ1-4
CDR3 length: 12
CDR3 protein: CASNRTGRKLFF
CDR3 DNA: TGCGCCAGCAATAGGACAGGAAGAAAACTGTTTTTT

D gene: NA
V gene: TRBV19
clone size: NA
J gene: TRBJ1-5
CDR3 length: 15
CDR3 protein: CASRRGTISNQPQHF
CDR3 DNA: TGTGCCAGTAGACGGGGGACGATTAGCAATCAGCCCCAGCATTTT

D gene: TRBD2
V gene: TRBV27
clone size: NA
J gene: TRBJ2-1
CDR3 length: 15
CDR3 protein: CASRPSGNMYNEQFF
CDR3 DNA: TGTGCCAGCAGACCTAGCGGGAATATGTACAATGAGCAGTTCTTC

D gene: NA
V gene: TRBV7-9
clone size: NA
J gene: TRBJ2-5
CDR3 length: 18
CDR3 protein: CASSQLGSAGQSAETQYF
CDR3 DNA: TGTGCCAGCAGCCAACTTGGTTCGGCAGGGCAATCAGCGGAGACCCAGTACTTC

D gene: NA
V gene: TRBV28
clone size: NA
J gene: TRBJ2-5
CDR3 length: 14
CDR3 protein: CAAGAGQNQETQYF
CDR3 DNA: TGTGCCGCCGGGGCGGGGCAGAATCAAGAGACCCAGTACTTC

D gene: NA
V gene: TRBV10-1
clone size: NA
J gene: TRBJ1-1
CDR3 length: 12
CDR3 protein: CASSTTNTEAFF
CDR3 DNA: TGCGCCAGCAGTACTACAAACACTGAAGCTTTCTTT

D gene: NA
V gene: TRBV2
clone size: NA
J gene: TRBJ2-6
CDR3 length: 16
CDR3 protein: CASSGQVRPGANVLTF
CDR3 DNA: TGTGCCAGCAGTGGACAGGTCAGGCCTGGGGCCAACGTCCTGACTTTC

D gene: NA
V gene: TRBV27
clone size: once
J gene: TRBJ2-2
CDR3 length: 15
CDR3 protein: CASSLGQGHTGELFF
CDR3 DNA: TGTGCCAGCAGTTTAGGGCAGGGGCACACCGGGGAGCTGTTTTTT

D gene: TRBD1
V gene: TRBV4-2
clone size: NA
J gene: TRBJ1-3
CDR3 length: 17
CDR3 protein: CASSQLGTANSGNTIYF
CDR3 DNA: TGTGCCAGCAGCCAACTCGGGACAGCGAACTCTGGAAACACCATATATTTT

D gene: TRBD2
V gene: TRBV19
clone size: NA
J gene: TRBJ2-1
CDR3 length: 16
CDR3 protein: CASSIMGLAGYNEQFF
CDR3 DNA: TGTGCCAGTAGTATCATGGGACTAGCGGGGTACAATGAGCAGTTCTTC

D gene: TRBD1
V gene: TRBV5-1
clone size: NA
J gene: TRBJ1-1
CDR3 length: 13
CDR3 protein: CASSYRTGAEAFF
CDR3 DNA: TGCGCCAGCAGCTACCGGACAGGGGCTGAAGCTTTCTTT

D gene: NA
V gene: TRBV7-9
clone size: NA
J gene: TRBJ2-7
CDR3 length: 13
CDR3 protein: CASSEPLAYEQYF
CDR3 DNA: TGTGCCAGCAGCGAACCCCTAGCCTACGAGCAGTACTTC

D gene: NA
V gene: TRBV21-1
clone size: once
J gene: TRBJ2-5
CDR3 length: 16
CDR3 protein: CASSSRTGKSPQTQYF
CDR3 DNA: TGTGCCAGCAGCAGCCGGACAGGGAAAAGCCCCCAGACCCAGTACTTC

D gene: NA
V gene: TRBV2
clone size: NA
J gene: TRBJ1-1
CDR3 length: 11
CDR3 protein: CATGRNTEAFF
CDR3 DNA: TGTGCCACGGGGAGGAACACTGAAGCTTTCTTT

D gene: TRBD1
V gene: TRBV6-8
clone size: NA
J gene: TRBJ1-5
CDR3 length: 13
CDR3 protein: CASTLTGTQPQHF
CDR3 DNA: TGTGCCAGCACCCTGACAGGGACCCAGCCCCAGCATTTT

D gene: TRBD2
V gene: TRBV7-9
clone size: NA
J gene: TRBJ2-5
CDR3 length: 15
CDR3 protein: CASSKLGLAGETQYF
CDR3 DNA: TGTGCCAGCAGCAAGTTGGGACTAGCGGGAGAGACCCAGTACTTC

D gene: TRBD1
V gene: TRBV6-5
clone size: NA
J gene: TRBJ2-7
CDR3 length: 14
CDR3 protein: CASRTGIGPYEQYF
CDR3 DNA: TGTGCCAGCAGGACAGGGATCGGGCCCTACGAGCAGTACTTC

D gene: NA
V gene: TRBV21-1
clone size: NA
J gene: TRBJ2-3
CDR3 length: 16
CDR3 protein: CASSKSVAGGGDTQYF
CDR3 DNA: TGTGCCAGCAGCAAGTCGGTAGCGGGGGGAGGAGATACGCAGTATTTT

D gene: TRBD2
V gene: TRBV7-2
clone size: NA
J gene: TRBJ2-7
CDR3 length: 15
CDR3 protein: CASSLFGGTTYEQYF
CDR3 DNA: TGTGCCAGCAGCTTGTTTGGCGGGACTACCTACGAGCAGTACTTC

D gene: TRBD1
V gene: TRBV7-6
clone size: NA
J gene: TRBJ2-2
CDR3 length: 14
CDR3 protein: CASTRGWGTGELFF
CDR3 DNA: TGTGCCAGCACCAGGGGGTGGGGCACCGGGGAGCTGTTTTTT

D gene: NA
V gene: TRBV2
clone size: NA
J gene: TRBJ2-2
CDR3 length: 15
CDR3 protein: CASSGSVGGTGELFF
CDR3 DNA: TGTGCCAGCAGTGGGAGCGTAGGAGGGACCGGGGAGCTGTTTTTT

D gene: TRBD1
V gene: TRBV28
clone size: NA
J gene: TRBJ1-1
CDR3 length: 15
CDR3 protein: CASSFRAGGPTEAFF
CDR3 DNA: TGTGCCAGCAGTTTTCGGGCAGGGGGCCCCACTGAAGCTTTCTTT

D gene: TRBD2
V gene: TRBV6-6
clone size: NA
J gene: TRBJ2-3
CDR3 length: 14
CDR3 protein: CASRATSGTDTQYF
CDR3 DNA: TGTGCCAGCAGAGCGACTAGCGGCACAGATACGCAGTATTTT

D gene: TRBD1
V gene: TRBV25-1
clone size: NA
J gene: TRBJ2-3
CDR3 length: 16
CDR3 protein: CAISPTGGQDGDTQYF
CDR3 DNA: TGTGCCATCTCCCCCACAGGGGGCCAGGACGGAGATACGCAGTATTTT

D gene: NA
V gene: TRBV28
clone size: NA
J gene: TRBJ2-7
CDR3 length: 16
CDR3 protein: CASSSIGGKRSYEQYF
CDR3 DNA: TGTGCCAGCAGTTCGATTGGGGGGAAGCGTTCCTACGAGCAGTACTTC

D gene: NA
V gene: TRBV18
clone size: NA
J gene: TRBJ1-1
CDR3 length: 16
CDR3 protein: CASSPDSPMMNTEAFF
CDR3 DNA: TGTGCCAGCTCACCGGACTCGCCGATGATGAACACTGAAGCTTTCTTT

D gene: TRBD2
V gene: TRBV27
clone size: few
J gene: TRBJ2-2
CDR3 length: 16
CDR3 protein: CASSAKLAGGTGELFF
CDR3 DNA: TGTGCCAGCAGTGCAAAACTAGCGGGAGGGACCGGGGAGCTGTTTTTT